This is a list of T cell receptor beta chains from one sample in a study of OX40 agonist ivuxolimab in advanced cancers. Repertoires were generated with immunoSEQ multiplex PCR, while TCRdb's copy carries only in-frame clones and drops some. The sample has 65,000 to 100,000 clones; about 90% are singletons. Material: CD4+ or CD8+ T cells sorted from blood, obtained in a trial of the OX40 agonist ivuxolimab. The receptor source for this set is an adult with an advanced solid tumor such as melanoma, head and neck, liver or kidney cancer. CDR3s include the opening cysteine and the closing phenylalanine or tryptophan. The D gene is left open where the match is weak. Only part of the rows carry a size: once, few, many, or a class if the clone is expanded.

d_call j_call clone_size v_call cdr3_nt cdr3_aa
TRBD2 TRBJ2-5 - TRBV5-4 TGTGCCAGCAGCTTAGCGGGGAGCCAAGAGACCCAGTACTTC CASSLAGSQETQYF
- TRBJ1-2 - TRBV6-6 TGTGCCAGCAGCTCCGGGACAACTTATGGCTACACCTTC CASSSGTTYGYTF
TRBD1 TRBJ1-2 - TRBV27 TGTGCCAGCAGTAGAGCAGGGGGCGGCTATGGCTACACCTTC CASSRAGGGYGYTF
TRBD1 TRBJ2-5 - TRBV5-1 TGCGCCAGCAGCCGGTGGGGACAGGGGGCAAAAGAGACCCAGTACTTC CASSRWGQGAKETQYF
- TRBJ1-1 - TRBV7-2 TGTGCCAGCAGTCTCCATTTCGACACTGAAGCTTTCTTT CASSLHFDTEAFF
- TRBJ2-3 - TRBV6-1 TGTGCCAGCAGTGCCCAACAGGGTCCCACAGATACGCAGTATTTT CASSAQQGPTDTQYF
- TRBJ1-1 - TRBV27 TGTGCCAGCAGTCCCGATCCCCTGAACACTGAAGCTTTCTTT CASSPDPLNTEAFF
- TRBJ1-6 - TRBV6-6 TGTGCCAGCAGTTCTCGCCCAGGGGAATCACCCCTCCACTTT CASSSRPGESPLHF
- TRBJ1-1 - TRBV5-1 TGCGCCAGCAGCAGGAGCCCTCCGAACACTGAAGCTTTCTTT CASSRSPPNTEAFF
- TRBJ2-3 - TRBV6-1 TGTGCCAGCAGTGAGGGCAGGGCTCTTCATACGCAGTATTTT CASSEGRALHTQYF
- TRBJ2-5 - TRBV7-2 TGTGCCAGCAGCCTAAGGAGGCGCCAGCAAGAGACCCAGTACTTC CASSLRRRQQETQYF
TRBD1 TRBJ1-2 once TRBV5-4 TGTGCCAGCAGCACGGGACAGAACTATGGCTACACCTTC CASSTGQNYGYTF
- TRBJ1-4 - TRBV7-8 TGTGCCAGCAGCTTAGGGTTCGGGGAAAAACTGTTTTTT CASSLGFGEKLFF
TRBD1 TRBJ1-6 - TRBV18 TGTGCCAGCTCACTCGGGACAGGGGGGTCACCCCTCCACTTT CASSLGTGGSPLHF
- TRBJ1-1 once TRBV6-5 TGTGCCAGCAGCCACCCCGGGACTGAAGAAGCTTTCTTT CASSHPGTEEAFF
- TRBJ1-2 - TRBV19 TGTGCCAGTAGTCCTCGGGATCCTTTACTCGCAGATGGCTACACCTTC CASSPRDPLLADGYTF
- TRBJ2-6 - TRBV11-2 TGTGCCAGCAGCCCCGGGCCCTCGGGGGCCAACGTCCTGACTTTC CASSPGPSGANVLTF
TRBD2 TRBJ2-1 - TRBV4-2 TGTGCCAGCAGCCAAGATAGCGGGTCCTACAATGAGCAGTTCTTC CASSQDSGSYNEQFF
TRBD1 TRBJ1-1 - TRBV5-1 TGCGCCAGCAGCTTACCTGACAGGGGGCTTTGGAACACTGAAGCTTTCTTT CASSLPDRGLWNTEAFF
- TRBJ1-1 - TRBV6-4 TGTGCCAGCAGTGACGTTGGTAGCGTGCGCGCTTTCTTT CASSDVGSVRAFF
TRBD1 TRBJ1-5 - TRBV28 TGTGCCAGCACCAACTTGGGACAGGAGTTAGCTCAGCCCCAGCATTTT CASTNLGQELAQPQHF
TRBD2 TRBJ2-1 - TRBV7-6 TGTGCCAGCAGCTTATTTGTTAGCGGGGGTATCCCTTCCTACAATGAGCAGTTCTTC CASSLFVSGGIPSYNEQFF
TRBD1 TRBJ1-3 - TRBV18 TGTGCCAGCTCACCACCGGGACAGGGAGCTGGAAACACCATATATTTT CASSPPGQGAGNTIYF
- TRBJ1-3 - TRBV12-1 TGTGCCAGCAGCGTTGAGGGACAGGGACATTTTTACGGGCACACCATATATTTT CASSVEGQGHFYGHTIYF
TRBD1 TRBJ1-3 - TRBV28 TGTGCCAGCAGTCCGGGACAGGGCGCCCACACCATATATTTT CASSPGQGAHTIYF
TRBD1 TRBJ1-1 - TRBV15 TGTGCCACCAGCAGTTTATACCAGGGGGCAGGAATGAACACTGAAGCTTTCTTT CATSSLYQGAGMNTEAFF
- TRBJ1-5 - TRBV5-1 TGCGCCAGCAGCTTAAGACAGGACTATAGCAATCAGCCCCAGCATTTT CASSLRQDYSNQPQHF
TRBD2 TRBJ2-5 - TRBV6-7 TGTGCCAGCAGTAGGGGACTAGCGGGGGGGCGAGAGACCCAGTACTTC CASSRGLAGGRETQYF
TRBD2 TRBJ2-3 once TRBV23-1 TGTGGGACTAGCGGCCGACCGATTGTTTGTTGTAGGACAGATACGCAGTATTTT CGTSGRPIVCCRTDTQYF
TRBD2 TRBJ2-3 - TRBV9 TGTGCCAGCAGCGTCCTAGCGGGGCGCACAGATACGCAGTATTTT CASSVLAGRTDTQYF
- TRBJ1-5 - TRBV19 TGTGCCAGTAGTCCCGCTGGGAATTTTAAGCCCCAGCATTTT CASSPAGNFKPQHF
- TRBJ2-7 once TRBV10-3 TGTGCCATCAGTGTGAAGGGGATTTTCCACGAGCAGTACTTC CAISVKGIFHEQYF
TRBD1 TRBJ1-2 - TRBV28 TGTGCCAGCAGCCCAGGGGGGAGTTTTGGCTACACCTTC CASSPGGSFGYTF
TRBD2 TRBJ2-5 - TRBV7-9 TGTGCCAGCAGCTTAGTCCGGGCTAGCGGGGGCCAAGAGACCCAGTACTTC CASSLVRASGGQETQYF
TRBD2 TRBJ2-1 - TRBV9 TGTGCCAGCAGCGCTAGGACTAGCGGGGTGTCAAATGAGCAGTTCTTC CASSARTSGVSNEQFF
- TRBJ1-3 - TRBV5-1 TGCGCCAGCACCTTCGGAGGGTCGACTGGAAACACCATATATTTT CASTFGGSTGNTIYF
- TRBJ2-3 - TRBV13 TGTGCCAGCAGCGGACTGGGGGCGGGAGATACGCAGTATTTT CASSGLGAGDTQYF
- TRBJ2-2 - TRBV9 TGTGCCAGCAGCGTAGCGGTCACCGGGGAGCTGTTTTTT CASSVAVTGELFF
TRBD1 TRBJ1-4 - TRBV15 TGTGCCACCAGCAGAGGCCCCCCGACAGGGCTGGGAGAAAAACTGTTTTTT CATSRGPPTGLGEKLFF
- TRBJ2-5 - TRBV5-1 TGCGCCAGCAGCTTGTCCAGGGAAGAGACCCAGTACTTC CASSLSREETQYF
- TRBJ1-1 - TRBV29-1 TGCAGCGTTGAGCGCAGTTTAGGGAACACTGAAGCTTTCTTT CSVERSLGNTEAFF
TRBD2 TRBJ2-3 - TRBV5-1 TGCGCCAGCAGCCTACCCGGGACTACCACAGATACGCAGTATTTT CASSLPGTTTDTQYF
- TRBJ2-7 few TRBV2 TGTGCCAGCAGTGAGGGGTCATACGAGCAGTACTTC CASSEGSYEQYF
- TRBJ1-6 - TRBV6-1 TGTGCCAGCAGTGAAGAGGGGCGGGATTCACCCCTCCACTTT CASSEEGRDSPLHF
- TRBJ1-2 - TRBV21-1 TGTGCCAGCAGCAAACCGACGGGTGATCCTATGCGTGGCTACACCTTC CASSKPTGDPMRGYTF
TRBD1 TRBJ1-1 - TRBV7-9 TGTGCCAGCAGCTCCCGGGACAGGGGAACTGAAGCTTTCTTT CASSSRDRGTEAFF
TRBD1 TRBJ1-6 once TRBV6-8 TGTGCCAGCAGAATAGAGCCACAGGGGGCGTTATCACCCCTCCACTTT CASRIEPQGALSPLHF
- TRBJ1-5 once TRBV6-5 TGTGCCAGCAGTTCGGCAGGGAGGAGCAATCAGCCCCAGCATTTT CASSSAGRSNQPQHF
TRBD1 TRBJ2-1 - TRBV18 TGTGCCAGCTCACAGGGACAGAATACCTACAATGAGCAGTTCTTC CASSQGQNTYNEQFF
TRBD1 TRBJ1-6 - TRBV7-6 TGTGCCAGCAGCTTAGGGACAGGTCTTAATTCACCCCTCCACTTT CASSLGTGLNSPLHF
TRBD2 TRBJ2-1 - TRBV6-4 TGTGCCAGCAGTGACTCCATAGCGGGGGGGCCTCTTGAGCAGTTCTTC CASSDSIAGGPLEQFF
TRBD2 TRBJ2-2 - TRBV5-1 TGCGCCAGCAGCTTGCGGGGGGCGAACACCGGGGAGCTGTTTTTT CASSLRGANTGELFF
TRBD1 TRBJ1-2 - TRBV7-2 TGTGCCAGCAGCGCAGACAGGGTGGGCTACACCTTC CASSADRVGYTF